The T cell receptor (beta chain) under discussion was sequenced for a study of Graves' ophthalmopathy and Graves' hyperthyroidism. Findings and caveats of the study: Blood shared most expanded thyroid clonotypes above 0.001 frequency. The model achieved 70.59% sensitivity and 72.22% specificity for ophthalmopathy progression.

This clonotype has ten or more counts. Antigen unknown. Beta-chain TCR CDR3 regions were amplified from RNA transcripts. Second-round multiplex PCR came after first-round RT-PCR with HTBI primers. Using its own MiXCR run on the multiplex PCR reads, TCRdb lists one record per CDR3 protein. The table has more than 550,000 distinct CDR3 sequences, about two fifths seen once. CAS ≥3, NOSPECS ≥4, moderate-to-severe activity and duration under 3 months marked donors with ophthalmopathy. Sequencing used peripheral blood. The sequence came from an adult man with Graves' ophthalmopathy.

The CDR3 loop is CASSLVGGGIEPQHF. The CDR3 DNA reads as TGTGCCAGCAGCTTAGTGGGGGGCGGGATTGAGCCCCAGCATTTT. V is TRBV7-9 and J is TRBJ1-5, with D perhaps matching TRBD1 (6 bases). CDR3 size: 15 residues. V lost 1 base and J lost 8, with 15 bases in between. Germline V gene data show CDR1 as SEHNR and CDR2 as FQNEAQ (reference sequence).